This TCR beta chain was recovered during a study of early T cells in non-severe SARS-CoV-2 infection. General study points: VDJdb matches were skewed toward anti-spike CD8 T cell responses.

TCRdb re-called the 5' RACE reads with MiXCR, one entry per CDR3 protein. The repertoire consists of about 77,000 distinct CDR3 sequences, with 9% to 15% occurring once and the leading ten covering less than 20%. Germline V gene lookup returns CDR1 SGHTA and CDR2 FQGTGA. Germline trimming cut 3 bases from V and 4 bases from J; bases unmatched to any gene: 10. The length of the CDR3 is 18 residues. Points on this clonotype: What it recognizes is unknown.

The source of this sequence is an adult who was a healthcare worker with PCR-confirmed SARS-CoV-2 infection or an uninfected control (not recorded which). The donor label of this sample is uncertain. The chain couples TRBV7-3 to TRBJ2-2; TRBD2 agrees at 11 bases. Specimen: whole blood, collected at baseline. The CDR3 is CASSLLLLAGGATGELFF. CDR3 nucleotides: TGTGCCAGCAGCTTGCTTCTGCTAGCGGGAGGCGCCACCGGGGAGCTGTTTTTT.